Shown below are 21 T cell receptor beta chains from a single sample sequenced in a study of regulatory T cells in long-lasting Graves disease. Time point indicated: newly diagnosed GD, antithyroid drugs for less than 3 months. Generation of the TCR library employed RNA extracted from PBMCs. The TCR beta library used iRepertoire HTBI primers with Arm-PCR amplification of CDR3. TCRdb fed the multiplex PCR reads into MiXCR, producing one record per CDR3 protein. Of approximately 480,000 distinct CDR3 sequences in the sample, under 20% were seen once. This sample was also put to use in a study of T cells in Graves' hyperthyroidism and ophthalmopathy.

The sample in question was peripheral blood mononuclear cells (PBMCs), obtained at new diagnosis, from a patient treated with antithyroid drugs. All receptors come from a man between 35 and 55 years old with Graves disease.

This clonotype was seen repeatedly, ten times or more. CDR3 sequence: CASSGRVNYGYTF. CDR3 DNA sequence: TGTGCCAGCAGTGGGCGAGTTAACTATGGCTACACCTTC. The chain links TRBV2 to TRBJ1-2, with no clear D. Germline loops: CDR1 SNHLY, CDR2 FYNNEI. CDR3 length: 13 residues. The V and J ends lost 4 bases and 1 base respectively, with 7 bases between them.

The chain joins TRBV6-2 or TRBV6-3 to TRBJ2-7; no reliable D call. V dropped 6 bases and J dropped 0 bases, with 24 bases sitting between them. CDR3 length equals 18 residues. The germline gives CDR1 MNHEY, CDR2 SVGEGT. Written as DNA, the CDR3 is TGTGCCAGCAGCGGACGGATTCAGGCCCCCACGGGCTCCTACGAGCAGTACTTC. Its protein is CASSGRIQAPTGSYEQYF.

This clonotype showed up many times. The J gene is TRBJ2-7, the V gene TRBV27, with 9 bases matching TRBD2. J lost 1 base, V lost 5 bases, and 15 bases had no gene match. The germline V gene has CDR1 MNHEY and CDR2 SMNVEV (reference sequence). The CDR3 has 18 amino acids. The CDR3 DNA reads TGTGCCAGCAGTCCCAGTCGGGGTTTAGCGGGAGTGTCCTACGAGCAGTACTTC. Translated: CASSPSRGLAGVSYEQYF.

This clonotype was seen at least ten times. The rearrangement joins TRBV6-2 or TRBV6-3 to TRBJ2-7; TRBD1 is a possible D gene (5 bases). The CDR3 has 15 amino acids. Trimming removed 0 bases from V and 4 bases from J, with 13 bases in between. CDR1 is MNHEY and CDR2 is SVGEGT in the germline V gene. Here the CDR3 DNA reads TGTGCCAGCAGTTACTCCGGCTCCAGGGCTTACGAGCAGTACTTC. Translated, it gives CASSYSGSRAYEQYF.

The chain couples TRBV6-9 to TRBJ2-2; D is uncertain. Germline V CDR1 and CDR2: MNHGY, SVAAGI. With 4 bases removed from V and 0 bases from J, the gap between germline ends came to 12 bases. This CDR3 region has 16 residues. CDR3 sequence: CASSFFRTTNTGELFF. CDR3 nucleotide sequence: TGTGCCAGCAGTTTTTTCAGAACTACGAACACCGGGGAGCTGTTTTTT.

The table lists this clonotype with many counts. This chain joins TRBV6-2 or TRBV6-3 and TRBJ1-6; a possible D gene is TRBD1 (5 bases). Trimming took off 5 bases at V and 7 bases at J, with 18 bases between the two ends. There are 16 residues in the CDR3. Germline loops: CDR1 MNHEY, CDR2 SVGEGT. CDR3 in amino acids: CASSPTTRGANSPLHF. CDR3 DNA sequence: TGTGCCAGCAGTCCGACAACCCGCGGGGCAAATTCACCCCTCCACTTT.

This sequence joins TRBV7-9 and TRBJ2-7; 10 nucleotides match TRBD2. Unmatched junction bases numbered 16, after V lost 2 bases and J lost 6 bases. Germline CDR1 is SEHNR and CDR2 is FQNEAQ (reference sequence). The CDR3 covers 18 residues. The chain's CDR3 is CASSLPRDFLAGVGEQYF. The CDR3 DNA sequence: TGTGCCAGCAGCTTACCCCGGGACTTCCTAGCGGGAGTGGGCGAGCAGTACTTC.

This clonotype was counted a few times. The V and J genes are TRBV19 and TRBJ1-2, with D unresolved. CDR1 and CDR2 from the germline V gene are LNHDA and SQIVND (reference sequence). Trimming cost V 9 bases and J 2 bases, with 10 bases left between them. CDR3 size: 12 residues. The CDR3 DNA sequence: TGTGCCAGCGGCCGAGGGAACTATGGCTACACCTTC. Translating it yields CASGRGNYGYTF.

On this clonotype: A much larger clone is a single base away; this may be a read error. The chain uses TRBV28 and TRBJ1-1; the D is unclear. Trimming pared 7 bases from V and 5 bases from J, leaving 5 bases between. CDR3 length equals 10 residues. The germline V gene encodes CDR1 MDHEN and CDR2 SYDVKM. The CDR3 here is CASNVTEAFF. CDR3 bases: TGTGCCAGCAATGTAACTGAAGCTTTCTTT.

This clonotype has only a few counts. The CDR3 bases are TGCAGTGCAGTGAAGGGGAGCAATCAGCCCCAGCATTTT. This encodes CSAVKGSNQPQHF. J is TRBJ1-5 and V is TRBV20-1; D perhaps matches TRBD1 (5 bases). Germline loops: CDR1 DFQATT, CDR2 SNEGSKA (reference sequence). This CDR3 is 13 amino acids long. Trimming cost V 6 bases and J 1 base, with 10 bases left between them.

Ten or more counts support this clonotype. V and J are TRBV28 and TRBJ2-5, with 7 nucleotides matching TRBD2. The CDR3 length is 15 residues. Germline V lookup: CDR1 MDHEN, CDR2 SYDVKM. J gave up 0 bases and V 1 base, and 2 bases lay outside the gene matches. CDR3 residues: CASSLSGTNQETQYF. CDR3 DNA sequence: TGTGCCAGCAGTTTATCCGGGACTAACCAAGAGACCCAGTACTTC.

This clonotype was counted a few times. The chain uses TRBV6-6 and TRBJ2-1, with TRBD2 matching over 9 bases. The CDR3 covers 15 residues. Germline V gives CDR1 MNHNY, CDR2 SVGAGI (reference sequence). The trim removed 0 bases at V and 9 bases at J, leaving 6 bases unmatched. CDR3 region: CASSYSRGRAIEQFF. The CDR3 bases are TGTGCCAGCAGTTACTCGCGCGGGAGGGCCATTGAGCAGTTCTTC.

In its sample, this clonotype was seen many times. The rearrangement joins TRBV6-1 to TRBJ2-7; D gene uncertain. The CDR3 runs 15 residues. The V and J ends lost 0 bases and 2 bases respectively, with 11 bases between them. Germline V gene lookup returns CDR1 MNHNS and CDR2 SASEGT. The CDR3 is CASSEAKGRAYEQYF. The CDR3 DNA is TGTGCCAGCAGTGAAGCGAAGGGTAGGGCCTACGAGCAGTACTTC.

In regard to this clonotype: A read error may explain this, as a much larger clone is one base away. The DNA of the CDR3 is TGTGCCGGCAGCTTAGCCTCTAGCGTGAGCACAGATACGCAGTATTTT. It yields the protein CAGSLASSVSTDTQYF. The rearrangement uses TRBV7-2 and TRBJ2-3, with a possible D match to TRBD2 (6 bases). CDR3 length: 16 residues. CDR1 is SGHTA and CDR2 is FQGNSA in the germline V gene.

This chain connects TRBV6-1 to TRBJ2-2; the D is unclear. The CDR3 length is 14 residues. The V end was cut by 5 bases, the J end by 3 bases, with 10 bases between. Germline CDR1 reads MNHNS; CDR2 reads SASEGT. CDR3 DNA: TGTGCCAGCAGTATAGGGCCTGACACCGGGGAGCTGTTTTTT. The encoded protein is CASSIGPDTGELFF.

The CDR3 sequence is CASSELGFPYQPQHF. The CDR3 DNA reads TGTGCCAGCAGTGAATTGGGGTTTCCCTATCAGCCCCAGCATTTT. The V and J genes are TRBV2 and TRBJ1-5; unclear D gene. Germline V gene sequence: CDR1 SNHLY, CDR2 FYNNEI. The V and J ends lost 2 bases and 5 bases respectively, with 13 bases between them. The CDR3 is 15 residues long.

The rearrangement uses TRBV7-8 and TRBJ2-3; tentative D call: TRBD1 (6 bases). Per the germline V gene, CDR1 is SGHVS and CDR2 is FQNEAQ. The CDR3 loop spans 15 amino acids. V dropped 5 bases and J dropped 0 bases, with 12 bases sitting between them. CDR3: CASSTGQSSTDTQYF. CDR3 coding DNA: TGTGCCAGCAGCACCGGACAGTCTAGCACAGATACGCAGTATTTT.

The chain has TRBV29-1 and TRBJ1-2; 8 nucleotides line up with TRBD1. Unmatched junction bases numbered 3, after V lost 7 bases and J lost 5 bases. The germline CDR1 and CDR2 sequences are SQVTM and ANQGSEA. The CDR3 has 11 residues. CDR3 DNA sequence: TGCAGCGCTGGACAGGGTTATGGCTACACCTTC. This gives the protein CSAGQGYGYTF.

This clonotype was observed a handful of times. The chain uses TRBV29-1 and TRBJ1-1; D call uncertain. CDR3 size: 14 residues. Germline V gene data show CDR1 as SQVTM and CDR2 as ANQGSEA. V was clipped by 4 bases and J by 3 bases, with 15 bases between them. The DNA for the CDR3 is TGCAGCGTTGTTAAAGAAGGTAGCTACACTGAAGCTTTCTTT. Translation: CSVVKEGSYTEAFF.

CDR3 nucleotides: TGCAGTGCTAGAGATCCATCCCACTCCGAGCAGTACTTC. Translation: CSARDPSHSEQYF. This chain links TRBV20-1 with TRBJ2-7; no reliable D call. Germline values: CDR1 DFQATT, CDR2 SNEGSKA (reference sequence). The V end lost 0 bases, the J end lost 6 bases, and 12 bases lay between the germline ends. This CDR3 contains 13 residues.

V is TRBV5-1 and J is TRBJ1-5; 7 bases map to TRBD1. The CDR3 is 19 residues long. CDR1 is SGHRS, CDR2 YFSETQ, per germline. V lost 0 bases and J lost 0; bases outside the gene matches: 12. CDR3 residues: CASSLEPRGFSDSNQPQHF. The CDR3 bases are TGCGCCAGCAGCTTGGAGCCCAGGGGGTTTTCTGATAGCAATCAGCCCCAGCATTTT.